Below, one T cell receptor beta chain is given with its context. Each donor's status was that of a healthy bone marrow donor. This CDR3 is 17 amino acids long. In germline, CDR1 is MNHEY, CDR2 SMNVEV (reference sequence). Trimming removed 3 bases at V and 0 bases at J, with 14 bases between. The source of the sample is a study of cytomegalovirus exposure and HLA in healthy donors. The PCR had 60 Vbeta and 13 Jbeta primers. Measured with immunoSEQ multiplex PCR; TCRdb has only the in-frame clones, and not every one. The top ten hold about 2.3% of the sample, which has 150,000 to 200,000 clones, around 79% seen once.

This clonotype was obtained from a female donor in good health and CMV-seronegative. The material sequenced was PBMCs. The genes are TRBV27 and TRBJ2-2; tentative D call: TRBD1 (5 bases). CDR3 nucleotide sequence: TGTGCCAGCAGTTTCCGGGCTACAGGCTCGAACACCGGGGAGCTGTTTTTT. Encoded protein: CASSFRATGSNTGELFF.